A selection of T cell receptor beta chains follows, all from one sample in a study of blood T cell repertoires in COVID-19. This table comes from immunoSEQ multiplex PCR, and its TCRdb copy is limited to in-frame clones, with some not included. Among about 81,000 clones listed, 70% to 85% were seen once. Sequencing used peripheral blood. Receptors were obtained from a human donor in a cohort sampled during active COVID-19. The CDR3 runs from the conserved cysteine through the conserved F or W. A D gene is named only where the DNA matches it firmly. Clone size is given for some rows only: seen once, a few or many times, or a class if the clone is expanded.

V	D	size	J	DNA	CDR3
TRBV19	-	-	TRBJ1-1	TGTGCCAGTAGTACCCTCGGGTTAGCTAAAGCTTTCTTT	CASSTLGLAKAFF
TRBV7-9	-	few	TRBJ2-1	TGTGCCAGCAGCTTTCCTAGGCCGGTCGATGAGCAGTTCTTC	CASSFPRPVDEQFF
TRBV18	-	-	TRBJ1-2	TGTGCCAGCTCGGAGCGTACTAACTATGGCTACACCTTC	CASSERTNYGYTF
TRBV13	TRBD1	-	TRBJ1-2	TGTGCCAGCAGCTCATCGACAGGGTCGACGTTTGGTGGCTACACCTTC	CASSSSTGSTFGGYTF
TRBV6-6	TRBD1	-	TRBJ1-2	TGTGCCATCAGCGAAGGGGGCAGCGGTGGCTACACCTTC	CAISEGGSGGYTF
TRBV3-1/TRBV3-2	TRBD2	once	TRBJ2-3	TGTGCCAGCAGCCCCGGGGGGACGCAGTATTTT	CASSPGGTQYF
TRBV3-1/TRBV3-2	-	-	TRBJ1-2	TGTGCCAGCAGCCCTGCAACTATCTGGGGGCCATATGGCTACACCTTC	CASSPATIWGPYGYTF
TRBV11-2	-	-	TRBJ1-5	TGTGCCAGCAGCCCCTTTAGCAATCAGCCCCAGCATTTT	CASSPFSNQPQHF
TRBV24-1	TRBD1	-	TRBJ2-2	TGTGCCACCACCTCATCCGGGACAGGTGATCCCGGGGAGCTGTTTTTT	CATTSSGTGDPGELFF
TRBV30	-	-	TRBJ2-7	TGTGCCTGGACCCGAGGAGGACACGAGCAGTACTTC	CAWTRGGHEQYF
TRBV6-2/TRBV6-3	TRBD1	-	TRBJ2-7	TGTGCCAGCAGTTACGCTCAGGGGGCCTACGAGCAGTACTTC	CASSYAQGAYEQYF
TRBV3-1/TRBV3-2	-	-	TRBJ1-1	TGTGCCAGCAGCCAATCCAGGGTTTTCACTGAAGCTTTCTTT	CASSQSRVFTEAFF
TRBV30	TRBD1	-	TRBJ2-7	TGTGCCTGGAGTGTACGACAGGGGCCCTACGAGCAGTACTTC	CAWSVRQGPYEQYF
TRBV20-1	-	-	TRBJ1-2	TGCAGTGCTTCGGAGTATGGCTACACCTTC	CSASEYGYTF
TRBV5-4	-	once	TRBJ2-5	TGTGCCAGCAGCTTGGGAGGGAATTCCTACCAAGAGACCCAGTACTTC	CASSLGGNSYQETQYF
TRBV4-1	-	-	TRBJ2-1	TGCGCCAGCAGTCAAGGTCCCGCAGAACCGAACTCCTACAATGAGCAGTTCTTC	CASSQGPAEPNSYNEQFF
TRBV3-1/TRBV3-2	-	-	TRBJ2-7	TGTGCCAGCAGCCAGGCCTCCTACGAGCAGTACTTC	CASSQASYEQYF
TRBV24-1	-	-	TRBJ1-1	TGTGCCACCAGTACCGGAGAAGGCTTCGCTTTCTTT	CATSTGEGFAFF
TRBV30	TRBD1	-	TRBJ1-1	TGTGCCTGGAGTGTGGGACAGAGAAACACTGAAGCTTTCTTT	CAWSVGQRNTEAFF
TRBV3-1/TRBV3-2	TRBD2	once	TRBJ2-1	TGTGCCAGCAGCCCCCACGGGGGGGGCCAATACAATGAGCAGTTCTTC	CASSPHGGGQYNEQFF
TRBV5-1	-	-	TRBJ1-2	TGCGCCAGCAGCTTCGGCAGGGTGGGTAACTATGGCTACACCTTC	CASSFGRVGNYGYTF
TRBV5-5	TRBD2	-	TRBJ2-1	TGTGCCAGCAGCTCGCCGGGACTAGCGGGTAACAATGAGCAGTTCTTC	CASSSPGLAGNNEQFF
TRBV4-2	TRBD1	-	TRBJ1-5	TGTGCCAGCAGCCTCTCGGACAGGGACAATCAGCCCCAGCATTTT	CASSLSDRDNQPQHF
TRBV29-1	TRBD1	few	TRBJ2-7	TGCAGCGTCGGTGGACAGGGGGCCTACGAGCAGTACTTC	CSVGGQGAYEQYF